This T cell receptor beta chain was recovered during a study of T cells expressing NK-cell markers. For the study at large: Sequenced donors, eight in total, included seven who were HCMV-seropositive and one who was seronegative.

Regarding the study as a whole: Where several donors were concerned, these clonotypes also led the CD3+CD56-NKG2C+ fraction.

Template switching by 5'RACE with UMIs generated the TCR beta cDNA. With the 5' RACE reads reprocessed, TCRdb shows one record per CDR3 protein and no DNA. There are about 460,000 distinct CDR3 sequences in the sample, with approximately 1.5% held by the top ten. On this clonotype: As yet, its antigen is unknown.

The CDR3 loop spans 13 amino acids. V usage is TRBV12-3 or TRBV12-4 and J usage is TRBJ1-1; the TCRdb call, TRBD1, lacks DNA for checking. The source material was blood T cells: a sorted CD56 or NKG2C T cell subset, CD4+ or CD8+ T cells, or bulk PBMC T cells (not recorded which). The receptor was derived from a woman in her forties or fifties in good health. CDR3: CASSPGDRTEAFF.